This T cell receptor (beta chain) emerged from a study of T cells in Graves' hyperthyroidism and ophthalmopathy. After removal of 5 bases from V and 2 bases from J, the junction contained 5 bases not matched to a gene. The CDR3 loop spans 15 amino acids. Germline V gene data show CDR1 as SGHVS and CDR2 as FNYEAQ. Ten or more counts support this clonotype. TCR beta CDR3 sequences were amplified from RNA transcripts. A first-round RT-PCR of the TCR CDR3 used the HTBI primer set. One entry per CDR3 protein results from TCRdb running MiXCR on the multiplex PCR reads. The sample includes around 700,000 distinct CDR3 sequences, 15% to 20% of them seen just once. Lactation, pregnancy, other autoimmune disease or uncontrolled infection excluded patients.

The rearrangement uses TRBV7-6 and TRBJ2-1; 8 positions agree with TRBD2. The source of this sequence is a woman aged 50 to 60 with Graves' hyperthyroidism that later progressed to Graves' ophthalmopathy. The sequenced sample consisted of blood. CDR3 amino acids: CASSLSGVAYNEQFF. The CDR3 region has the DNA TGTGCCAGCAGCCTTAGCGGGGTCGCCTACAATGAGCAGTTCTTC.